What follows describes a single T cell receptor (beta chain). Antigen: not known. V lost 6 bases, J lost 2 bases, and 15 bases stayed unmatched. Per the germline V gene, CDR1 is DFQATT and CDR2 is SNEGSKA (reference sequence). The CDR3 contains 18 residues. This record comes from a study of vaccination and CD4 T cells after COVID-19. Treatment in this sample: roughly 11-day PBMC culture with coronavirus spike peptide pools or control peptides (ViraFEST assay). CD4+ T cells that had been cultured provided DNA sequenced with the Oncomine TCR Beta short-read assay. One entry per CDR3 protein, called by TCRdb with MiXCR from the PCR reads. The repertoire holds around 16,000 distinct CDR3 sequences, with 65% to 80% as singletons. Findings and caveats of the study: The median count of SARS-CoV-2-reactive clonotypes rose from roughly 21 to 40, not significantly.

The chain joins TRBV20-1 to TRBJ2-4; 11 bases map to TRBD2. Sequenced input: CD4+ T cells from blood, cultured in vitro. This clonotype originated in a human donor who had recovered from COVID-19. Here the CDR3 reads CSAGRGSSGRLTKNIQYF. In DNA, the CDR3 is TGCAGTGCCGGCCGGGGGTCTAGCGGGAGGCTAACCAAAAACATTCAGTACTTC.